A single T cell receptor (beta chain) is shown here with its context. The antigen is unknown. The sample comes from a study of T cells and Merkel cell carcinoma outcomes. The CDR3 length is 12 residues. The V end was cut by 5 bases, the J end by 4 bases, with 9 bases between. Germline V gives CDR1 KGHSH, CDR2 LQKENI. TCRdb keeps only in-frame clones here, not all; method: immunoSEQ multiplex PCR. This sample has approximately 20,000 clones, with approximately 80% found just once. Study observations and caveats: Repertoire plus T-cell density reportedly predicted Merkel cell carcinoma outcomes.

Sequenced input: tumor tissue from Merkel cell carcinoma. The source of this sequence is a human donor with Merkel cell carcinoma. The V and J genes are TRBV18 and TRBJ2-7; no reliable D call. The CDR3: CASSATAYEQYF. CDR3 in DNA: TGTGCCAGCTCAGCGACTGCTTACGAGCAGTACTTC.